One and the same sample provided the 20 T cell receptor beta chains below, sequenced in a study of OX40 agonist ivuxolimab in advanced cancers. Sequenced by immunoSEQ multiplex PCR; TCRdb stores in-frame clones only, minus some. In the table there are tens of thousands of clones, around 93% of which are singletons. The specimen was CD4+ or CD8+ T cells sorted from blood, collected in a trial of the OX40 agonist ivuxolimab. The origin of the receptors is an adult with an advanced solid tumor such as melanoma, head and neck, liver or kidney cancer.

J is TRBJ1-2 and V is TRBV4-1; tentatively, D is TRBD1 (6 bases). The germline CDR1 and CDR2 sequences are MGHRA and YSYEKL. With 4 bases removed from V and 6 bases from J, the gap between germline ends came to 15 bases. The CDR3 loop spans 14 amino acids. The CDR3 spells CASSLSAGDDGYTF. The CDR3, as DNA: TGCGCCAGCAGCCTCAGCGCAGGGGACGATGGCTACACCTTC.

The CDR3: CASSQDSSGRGHNEQFF. The CDR3 nucleotides read TGCGCCAGCAGCCAAGATTCGAGCGGGAGAGGACACAATGAGCAGTTCTTC. The gene calls are TRBV4-1 and TRBJ2-1; 8 bases agree with TRBD2. CDR3 size: 17 residues. In germline, CDR1 is MGHRA, CDR2 YSYEKL. The V gene end was trimmed by 0 bases and the J gene end by 5 bases; junction bases not matched to a gene: 9.

The rearrangement uses TRBV6-1 and TRBJ1-1; 9 positions agree with TRBD1. The CDR3 covers 15 residues. The V segment lost 6 bases and the J segment 1 base; nucleotides outside the gene matches: 6. Germline V lookup: CDR1 MNHNS, CDR2 SASEGT. The CDR3 loop reads CASSRTGDGNTEAFF. CDR3 nucleotide sequence: TGTGCCAGCAGCAGGACAGGGGATGGGAACACTGAAGCTTTCTTT.

The chain has TRBV5-4 and TRBJ1-1, with 7 positions matching TRBD1. CDR1 and CDR2 (germline): SGHNT, YYREEE (reference sequence). V shed 0 bases, J shed 7 bases, and the junction held 3 bases outside the gene matches. This CDR3 comprises 13 residues. The CDR3 loop is CASSLEQGNEAFF. DNA of the CDR3: TGTGCCAGCAGCTTGGAACAGGGGAATGAAGCTTTCTTT. Full variable domain (missing parts from reference TRBV5-4 and TRBJ1-1): ETGVTQSPTHLIKTRGQQVTLRCSSQSGHNTVSWYQQALGQGPQFIFQYYREEENGRGNFPPRFSGLQFPNYSSELNVNALELDDSALYLCASSLEQGNEAFFGQGTRLTVV.

The CDR3 DNA follows: TGTGCCACCAGCAGTGCAGGGGGAGGCTATGGCTACACCTTC. This encodes CATSSAGGGYGYTF. This rearrangement joins TRBV15 to TRBJ1-2; TRBD1 agrees at 7 bases. Germline loops: CDR1 LNHNV, CDR2 YYDKDF (reference sequence). V lost 3 bases and J lost 4; bases outside the gene matches: 5. CDR3 size: 14 residues.

This chain connects TRBV6-6 to TRBJ2-2; possible D gene TRBD1, 6 bases. The V end was cut by 6 bases, the J end by 0 bases, with 11 bases between. Per germline, CDR1 MNHNY and CDR2 SVGAGI (reference sequence). The CDR3 loop spans 15 amino acids. The CDR3 sequence is CASRNWTANTGELFF. CDR3 in DNA: TGTGCCAGCAGGAACTGGACAGCGAACACCGGGGAGCTGTTTTTT.

Notes on this clone: The sample carries other DNA sequences with the same CDR3. This sequence joins TRBV7-9 and TRBJ1-2, with 7 positions matching TRBD1. CDR1 SEHNR and CDR2 FQNEAQ come from the germline V gene (reference sequence). The CDR3 covers 15 residues. V gave up 5 bases and J gave up 12 bases; unmatched junction bases: 18. This CDR3 reads CASSKEVDRILNHTF. Written as DNA, the CDR3 is TGTGCCAGCAGCAAAGAGGTGGACAGGATTCTCAACCACACCTTC.

The chain has TRBV19 and TRBJ1-1, with D possibly being TRBD1 (5 bases). The CDR3 totals 15 residues. V lost 4 bases, J lost 0 bases, and 12 bases lay in between. Germline lookup yields CDR1 LNHDA and CDR2 SQIVND (reference sequence). CDR3 in DNA: TGTGCCAGTAGTAGTATCTGGGGGATGAACACTGAAGCTTTCTTT. Its translation: CASSSIWGMNTEAFF.

V is TRBV15 and J is TRBJ2-3, with 7 bases matching TRBD2. Germline V gene lookup returns CDR1 LNHNV and CDR2 YYDKDF (reference sequence). There are 14 residues in the CDR3. V was pared by 8 bases and J by 1 base, with 6 bases of the junction left unmatched. The CDR3 nucleotides read TGTGCCACCGGGCAAGGACTAGGCACAGATACGCAGTATTTT. As protein: CATGQGLGTDTQYF.

This chain connects TRBV29-1 to TRBJ2-5; D gene uncertain. V lost 3 bases and J 4 bases, leaving 18 bases between the germline ends. CDR1 and CDR2 from the germline V gene are SQVTM and ANQGSEA. The CDR3 is 15 amino acids. CDR3 loop: CSVDIRAEKGETQYF. CDR3 coding DNA: TGCAGCGTTGACATTAGAGCAGAAAAGGGAGAGACCCAGTACTTC. Together with reference TRBV29-1 and TRBJ2-5, the CDR3 gives the full variable domain: SAVISQKPSRDICQRGTSLTIQCQVDSQVTMMFWYRQQPGQSLTLIATANQGSEATYESGFVIDKFPISRPNLTFSTLTVSNMSPEDSSIYLCSVDIRAEKGETQYFGPGTRLLVL.

This clone has a single count. J is TRBJ2-3 and V is TRBV9; D remains ambiguous. V was shortened by 4 bases and J by 1 base, with 16 bases between the two germline ends. This CDR3 is built from 16 residues. CDR1 is SGDLS and CDR2 is YYNGEE in the germline V gene. The CDR3 region has the DNA TGTGCCAGCAGCCACAACACGAAACTGGGCACAGATACGCAGTATTTT. It yields the protein CASSHNTKLGTDTQYF.

V usage is TRBV19 and J usage is TRBJ2-1, with D possibly TRBD2 on 5 matching bases. The V gene's germline CDR1 is LNHDA and CDR2 SQIVND (reference sequence). The CDR3 contains 13 residues. Trimming removed 2 bases at V and 5 bases at J, with 7 bases between. CDR3 protein: CASSITRDNEQFF. CDR3 sequence (DNA): TGTGCCAGTAGTATAACTAGGGACAATGAGCAGTTCTTC.

This chain links TRBV6-6 with TRBJ1-4; TRBD1 might be the D (5 bases). This CDR3 spans 16 amino acids. Germline V gives CDR1 MNHNY, CDR2 SVGAGI (reference sequence). V was trimmed by 6 bases and J by 0 bases, leaving 14 bases between them. CDR3 nucleotides: TGTGCCAGCAGAATTGACAGTGTTTCAACTAATGAAAAACTGTTTTTT. It yields the protein CASRIDSVSTNEKLFF.

This chain links TRBV11-2 with TRBJ2-1; 7 bases agree with TRBD2. CDR3 length: 14 amino acids. J was trimmed by 7 bases and V by 3 bases; bases with no gene match: 6. The germline V gene has CDR1 SGHAT and CDR2 FQNNGV. CDR3 nucleotide sequence: TGTGCCAGCAGCTTTCTGTCTAGCGGAAATGAGCAGTTCTTC. Its protein product is CASSFLSSGNEQFF.

The genes are TRBV19 and TRBJ2-1, with D tentatively TRBD2 (7 bases). V was pared by 1 base and J by 2 bases, with 12 bases between. The CDR3 loop spans 16 amino acids. From germline, CDR1 is LNHDA and CDR2 SQIVND (reference sequence). CDR3 in amino acids: CASSIGAGDTYNEQFF. The CDR3, as DNA: TGTGCCAGTAGTATAGGGGCGGGGGACACCTACAATGAGCAGTTCTTC.

The chain recombines TRBV30 with TRBJ2-2, with a possible D match to TRBD2 (5 bases). Trimming took 1 base from V and 1 from J, leaving 10 bases between them. Per germline, CDR1 GTSNPN and CDR2 SVGIG (reference sequence). The CDR3 totals 15 residues. CDR3 bases: TGTGCCTGGAGTGGAGGGATTGGGAACACCGGGGAGCTGTTTTTT. It encodes CAWSGGIGNTGELFF.

The chain joins TRBV7-2 to TRBJ2-5; maybe TRBD2 (6 bases). The V end lost 5 bases, the J end lost 4 bases, and 14 bases lay between the germline ends. The CDR3 loop spans 14 amino acids. CDR1 is SGHTA and CDR2 is FQGNSA in the germline V gene. CDR3 sequence reads: CASSALSGAETQYF. The CDR3, as DNA: TGTGCCAGCAGCGCCCTATCGGGAGCAGAGACCCAGTACTTC.

The chain carries TRBV6-6 and TRBJ2-1; TRBD1 agrees at 9 bases. Germline V gene lookup returns CDR1 MNHNY and CDR2 SVGAGI (reference sequence). The CDR3 totals 16 residues. Trimming at V came to 2 bases and at J to 8 bases, leaving 10 bases not matched to a gene. The CDR3 protein is CASSYPEGQGIDEQFF. Written as DNA, the CDR3 is TGTGCCAGCAGTTACCCGGAGGGACAGGGTATCGATGAGCAGTTCTTC.

The chain combines TRBV11-1 with TRBJ2-5, with D possibly being TRBD2 (7 bases). This CDR3 region has 14 residues. From germline, CDR1 is SGHAT and CDR2 FQDESV (reference sequence). Trimming took 1 base from V and 5 from J, leaving 11 bases between them. The CDR3 loop is CASSLEGGLETQYF. The CDR3 DNA reads as TGTGCCAGCAGCTTAGAGGGGGGGTTGGAGACCCAGTACTTC.

This chain joins TRBV4-1 and TRBJ1-5; 8 nucleotides align to TRBD1. The germline V gene encodes CDR1 MGHRA and CDR2 YSYEKL. V shed 1 base, J shed 2 bases, and the junction held 16 bases outside the gene matches. The CDR3 covers 20 residues. In DNA, the CDR3 is TGCGCCAGCAGCCAAGTCTCGGGACAGGCAGTGACGGGCGGCAATCAGCCCCAGCATTTT. The encoded protein is CASSQVSGQAVTGGNQPQHF.